The 28 T cell receptor beta chains below were found in one sample sequenced in a study of cytomegalovirus exposure and HLA in healthy donors (dated 2017 in TCRdb). Libraries were prepared through the immunoSEQ multiplex PCR assay. A mixture of 60 forward primers for TCR Vbeta segments and 13 reverse primers for TCR Jbeta segments was used in the multiplex PCR. TCRdb limited this immuneACCESS table to in-frame rearrangements with V and J called. A share of clones is missing; checked studies link under half to unresolved V genes, and the rest is unexplained. Here the sample has under 200,000 clones; about 59% occur a single time. The ten largest clones represent 2.5% to 3% of the sample. Sequencing was performed on PBMCs. These receptors were taken from a man aged 35-49 years in good health and CMV-seronegative.

The rearrangement uses TRBV5-1 and TRBJ2-5; possibly TRBD2 for D (5 bases). Trimming shortened V by 4 bases and J by 2 bases, and 18 bases separated the two germline ends. This CDR3 has 16 residues. The germline V gene has CDR1 SGHRS and CDR2 YFSETQ. The CDR3 sequence: CASSPTGIHRQETQYF. CDR3 nucleotides: TGCGCCAGCAGCCCGACCGGGATTCACAGACAAGAGACCCAGTACTTC.

This clone was seen a handful of times. This chain joins TRBV27 and TRBJ1-1; D might be TRBD1 (5 bases). The V gene's germline CDR1 is MNHEY and CDR2 SMNVEV (reference sequence). The CDR3 covers 15 residues. Trimming cost V 4 bases and J 4 bases, with 16 bases left between them. The CDR3 DNA reads TGTGCCAGCAGTTACGGGAGGGGTCTGGGCACTGAAGCTTTCTTT. Amino acid sequence: CASSYGRGLGTEAFF.

A remark on this clone: The junction differs from germline at one of its ends, possibly a read error. The rearrangement links TRBV7-9 to TRBJ2-3, with D uncertain. Germline V CDR1 and CDR2: SEHNR, FQNEAQ (reference sequence). There are 13 residues in the CDR3. This CDR3 is CSSSHTSTDTQYF. CDR3 DNA sequence: TGTTCCAGCTCCCATACAAGCACAGATACGCAGTATTTT.

V is TRBV12-5 and J is TRBJ1-2; tentatively, D is TRBD1 (5 bases). CDR3 length equals 13 residues. V was trimmed by 7 bases and J by 4 bases, leaving 13 bases between them. Per germline, CDR1 LGHNT and CDR2 FRNRAP. CDR3 amino acids: CASAGQGGYGYTF. Here the CDR3 DNA reads TGTGCTAGTGCCGGCCAGGGCGGCTATGGCTACACCTTC. The whole variable domain, filled in from reference TRBV12-5 and TRBJ1-2, reads DARVTQTPRHKVTEMGQEVTMRCQPILGHNTVFWYRQTMMQGLELLAYFRNRAPLDDSGMPKDRFSAEMPDATLATLKIQPSEPRDSAVYFCASAGQGGYGYTFGSGTRLTVV.

This chain joins TRBV6-1 and TRBJ2-5, with 7 bases lining up with TRBD1. The CDR3 consists of 16 residues. From germline, CDR1 is MNHNS and CDR2 SASEGT. The ends lost 2 bases at V and 2 bases at J; junction bases unmatched: 8. CDR3 bases: TGTGCCAGCAGTGAACACGGGACAGCCATTCAAGAGACCCAGTACTTC. Amino acids: CASSEHGTAIQETQYF.

The table lists this clone with a few counts. The chain carries TRBV5-1 and TRBJ1-1, with unresolved D. There are 13 residues in the CDR3. Germline CDR1 is SGHRS and CDR2 is YFSETQ. With 3 bases removed from V and 0 bases from J, the gap between germline ends came to 6 bases. CDR3 sequence: CASSSTLNTEAFF. CDR3 DNA: TGCGCCAGCAGCTCGACACTGAACACTGAAGCTTTCTTT.

This clone was observed a few times. The J gene is TRBJ2-3, the V gene TRBV7-9; 7 positions agree with TRBD2. The germline gives CDR1 SEHNR, CDR2 FQNEAQ (reference sequence). The CDR3 length is 12 residues. V dropped 7 bases and J dropped 5; count of bases not matched to a gene: 3. The CDR3 bases are TGTGCCAGCACCCCGGGGGGAGATACGCAGTATTTT. Its translation is CASTPGGDTQYF.

The rearrangement uses TRBV11-3 and TRBJ2-7, with 9 bases fitting TRBD1. Germline CDR1 SGHNT, CDR2 YENEEA. Trimming took 5 bases from V and 2 from J; bases not matched to a gene: 10. The CDR3 loop spans 16 amino acids. CDR3 DNA: TGTGCCAGCAGCGCTCGGGACAGGGTTCCCCCCTACGAGCAGTACTTC. It specifies CASSARDRVPPYEQYF. The variable domain in full, with the rest retrieved from reference TRBV11-3 and TRBJ2-7, is EAGVVQSPRYKIIEKKQPVAFWCNPISGHNTLYWYLQNLGQGPELLIRYENEEAVDDSQLPKDRFSAERLKGVDSTLKIQPAELGDSAVYLCASSARDRVPPYEQYFGPGTRLTVT.

This chain links TRBV7-2 with TRBJ1-2, with TRBD1 matching 7 bases. This CDR3 comprises 15 residues. Germline V lookup: CDR1 SGHTA, CDR2 FQGNSA. With 2 bases clipped from V and 8 bases from J, the junction kept 11 bases outside the gene matches. The CDR3 protein is CASSLSTGQALGYTF. Written as DNA, the CDR3 is TGTGCCAGCAGCTTAAGTACCGGACAGGCGTTGGGCTACACCTTC.

The genes are TRBV5-8 and TRBJ2-5, with TRBD1 identical over 8 bases. The junction had 1 base not matched to a gene; V was cut back by 1 base and J by 2 bases. Per the germline V gene, CDR1 is SGHTS and CDR2 is YDEGEE. The CDR3 runs 14 residues. The CDR3 nucleotides read TGTGCCAGCAGCTTGCAGGGGGCGCAAGAGACCCAGTACTTC. It is translated as CASSLQGAQETQYF.

This clone appeared a single time. V and J are TRBV27 and TRBJ2-1; 11 positions agree with TRBD2. V gave up 8 bases and J gave up 6 bases; unmatched junction bases: 6. Germline V CDR1 and CDR2: MNHEY, SMNVEV (reference sequence). This CDR3 has 14 amino acids. In DNA, the CDR3 is TGTGCCAGCCAACTAGCGGGAGTGGGCAATGAGCAGTTCTTC. It translates to CASQLAGVGNEQFF.

The chain couples TRBV27 to TRBJ2-1; 14 bases align to TRBD2. Looked up from germline, CDR1 is MNHEY and CDR2 is SMNVEV (reference sequence). CDR3 length: 20 amino acids. V gave up 2 bases and J gave up 0 bases; unmatched junction bases: 9. The chain's CDR3 is CASSLRRPGTSGSSYNEQFF. The DNA for the CDR3 is TGTGCCAGCAGTTTACGGCGGCCCGGGACTAGCGGGAGCTCCTACAATGAGCAGTTCTTC.

This clone came up a few times. This chain links TRBV5-6 with TRBJ2-3; D uncertain. V lost 1 base to trimming and J lost 2 bases, with 8 bases between them. This CDR3 is built from 14 residues. The germline CDR1 and CDR2 sequences are SGHDT and YYEEEE. The CDR3 DNA reads TGTGCCAGCAGCTTGTCTGCTATCACAGATACGCAGTATTTT. It yields the protein CASSLSAITDTQYF.

This clone was observed a handful of times. The chain recombines TRBV27 with TRBJ1-1; 8 bases match TRBD1. With V trimmed by 7 bases and J by 5 bases, 9 bases remained unmatched. The CDR3 totals 14 residues. The germline V gene encodes CDR1 MNHEY and CDR2 SMNVEV (reference sequence). CDR3 DNA: TGTGCCAGCAATTCCGGACAGGGACGAACTGAAGCTTTCTTT. This translates into CASNSGQGRTEAFF.

This chain uses TRBV19 with TRBJ1-1; D is undetermined. Germline values: CDR1 LNHDA, CDR2 SQIVND (reference sequence). The CDR3 runs 15 residues. V was pared by 5 bases and J by 5 bases, with 18 bases between. DNA of the CDR3: TGTGCCAGTAGTCCCCTTTTAGACGGCGGGACTGAAGCTTTCTTT. It yields the protein CASSPLLDGGTEAFF.

The table lists this clone with a few counts. The rearrangement links TRBV5-1 to TRBJ1-1; perhaps TRBD1 as D (6 bases). The germline V gene encodes CDR1 SGHRS and CDR2 YFSETQ. CDR3 length equals 13 residues. Trimming cost V 1 base and J 4 bases, with 8 bases left between them. The CDR3 coding sequence is TGCGCCAGCAGCTTGATGGACAGCACTGAAGCTTTCTTT. Protein: CASSLMDSTEAFF.

V usage is TRBV4-1 and J usage is TRBJ2-7; 8 bases align to TRBD1. The germline CDR1 and CDR2 sequences are MGHRA and YSYEKL. The CDR3 contains 14 residues. The junction had 3 bases not matched to a gene; V was cut back by 3 bases and J by 2 bases. The DNA of the CDR3 is TGCGCCAGCAGCCATAGACAGGGGACCTACGAGCAGTACTTC. Protein product: CASSHRQGTYEQYF.

J is TRBJ2-7 and V is TRBV29-1; D perhaps matches TRBD2 (7 bases). Trimming took off 4 bases at V and 3 bases at J, with 13 bases between the two ends. CDR1 SQVTM and CDR2 ANQGSEA come from the germline V gene. The CDR3 is 13 amino acids. This CDR3 is CSVVERGGYEQYF. The CDR3 DNA follows: TGCAGCGTTGTAGAGAGGGGGGGCTACGAGCAGTACTTC.

The chain is built from TRBV6-5 and TRBJ2-3; tentative D call: TRBD1 (5 bases). Germline V gene sequence: CDR1 MNHEY, CDR2 SVGAGI. Trimming pared 0 bases from V and 3 bases from J, leaving 13 bases between. The CDR3 spans 16 residues. The CDR3, as DNA: TGTGCCAGCAGTTACTCGGGGCTGCTGAGGACAGATACGCAGTATTTT. It yields the protein CASSYSGLLRTDTQYF.

V is TRBV14 and J is TRBJ2-2; a weak D match, TRBD1 (6 bases). CDR1 and CDR2 from the germline V gene are SGHDN and FVKESK. V gave up 3 bases and J gave up 5 bases, with 13 bases separating them. This CDR3 has 15 residues. CDR3 in amino acids: CASSQIRGETGELFF. DNA for the CDR3: TGTGCCAGCAGCCAGATCAGGGGAGAGACCGGGGAGCTGTTTTTT.

There are a few counts of this clone. The V and J genes are TRBV28 and TRBJ1-2, with 10 bases lining up with TRBD1. Germline V gives CDR1 MDHEN, CDR2 SYDVKM. The CDR3 has 19 residues. V was clipped by 2 bases and J by 0 bases; unmatched bases: 12. The chain's CDR3 is CASSLALTGGPQANYGYTF. DNA for the CDR3: TGTGCCAGCAGTTTAGCCCTGACAGGGGGCCCCCAAGCTAACTATGGCTACACCTTC.

As for this clone: The junction and the germline gene differ at one end; a read error may be behind it. The CDR3 nucleotides read TGTGCCAGCAGTGTTGTGGGTCGGGAGACCCGGTACTTC. It codes for CASSVVGRETRYF. The chain has TRBV25-1 and TRBJ2-5, with a possible D match to TRBD2 (6 bases). The CDR3 runs 13 residues. Germline loops: CDR1 MGHDK, CDR2 SYGVNS.

V is TRBV11-3 and J is TRBJ2-5; weak D call: TRBD2 (7 bases). V dropped 0 bases and J dropped 5 bases, with 13 bases sitting between them. CDR1 and CDR2 (germline): SGHNT, YENEEA. The CDR3 is made up of 15 amino acids. The CDR3 loop reads CASSLEGGGDETQYF. The CDR3 DNA sequence: TGTGCCAGCAGCTTAGAAGGGGGGGGCGACGAGACCCAGTACTTC. The full variable domain, completed using reference TRBV11-3 and TRBJ2-5, is EAGVVQSPRYKIIEKKQPVAFWCNPISGHNTLYWYLQNLGQGPELLIRYENEEAVDDSQLPKDRFSAERLKGVDSTLKIQPAELGDSAVYLCASSLEGGGDETQYFGPGTRLLVL.

The chain uses TRBV29-1 and TRBJ2-5, with 7 nucleotides matching TRBD1. The end of the DNA is better explained by TRBJ2-7, so the J call may be wrong. Germline CDR1 reads SQVTM; CDR2 reads ANQGSEA. The CDR3 length is 16 residues. The CDR3 protein is CSVEDQSQGTAYEQYF. In DNA, the CDR3 is TGCAGCGTTGAAGATCAGAGTCAGGGGACAGCCTACGAGCAGTACTTC.

J is TRBJ2-6 and V is TRBV5-6; D is perhaps TRBD2 (5 bases). The germline gives CDR1 SGHDT, CDR2 YYEEEE. The length of the CDR3 is 15 residues. The V and J ends lost 4 bases and 3 bases respectively, with 11 bases between them. CDR3 residues: CASSRAGNGANVLTF. CDR3 sequence (DNA): TGTGCCAGCAGCCGGGCCGGGAATGGGGCCAACGTCCTGACTTTC.

A few counts support this clone. V usage is TRBV6-5 and J usage is TRBJ1-5, with D perhaps TRBD1 (6 bases). CDR1 is MNHEY, CDR2 SVGAGI, per germline. This CDR3 is built from 15 residues. V was cut by 6 bases and J by 0 bases, with 12 bases left in between. CDR3 sequence (DNA): TGTGCCAGCAGGCCCCGGGACAATAGCAATCAGCCCCAGCATTTT. Its translation is CASRPRDNSNQPQHF.

The V call is TRBV6-1, the J call TRBJ2-1; TRBD2 matches 9 bases. V lost 5 bases, J lost 13 bases, and 3 bases stayed unmatched. This CDR3 region has 11 residues. The germline V gene encodes CDR1 MNHNS and CDR2 SASEGT. CDR3 region: CASSQREAQFF. The CDR3 DNA reads as TGTGCCAGCAGTCAGCGGGAGGCACAGTTCTTC.

The chain combines TRBV7-9 with TRBJ2-1; possibly TRBD1 for D (6 bases). Germline-derived CDR1 and CDR2 are SEHNR and FQNEAQ (reference sequence). V was pared by 6 bases and J by 9 bases, with 18 bases between. CDR3 length: 14 residues. CDR3 loop: CASSPLFTGSEQFF. The CDR3 nucleotides read TGTGCCAGCAGTCCGTTGTTTACAGGGAGTGAGCAGTTCTTC.